This T cell receptor (beta chain) was found in a study of a mutant IDH1 vaccine in newly diagnosed glioma (dated by TCRdb to about 2021). Describing the broader study: In the chemotherapy-containing groups, vaccination started alongside temozolomide cycles, whereas in patients who had radiotherapy alone it started 4-6 weeks after radiotherapy. Peripheral blood samples were drawn at six visits, namely V03 (baseline), V05, V07, V10, V12 and V13. Of the roughly 30 treated patients, about 62% were male and about 40% were female, and a mean age of roughly 40 years was recorded. Before enrollment, most patients had been given radiochemotherapy with temozolomide as standard therapy, while the rest had received either radiotherapy alone or temozolomide alone. Visit V12 was the week-35 safety follow-up and visit V13 was the week-47 end of study. For exploratory analyses, 25 to 30 treated patients had longitudinal TCRB deep sequencing done wherever samples were available. The paper's findings and limits, for the study overall: Immune responses induced by the vaccine were seen in over 80% of patients across multiple MHC alleles. Pseudoprogression appeared unrelated to alterations in the top peripheral T cell clonotypes detected by TCRB sequencing. The authors noted that analyses of patient blood samples could not be reproduced because of sample limitations. PBMC samples for TCRB deep sequencing were selected based on availability.

Via the germline V gene, CDR1 is SGHTA and CDR2 FQGNSA. The CDR3 spans 15 residues, from the cysteine through the phenylalanine. Only CDR3 DNA remains: 45 bases, in frame from the first base. Trimming takes 2 bases off V and 5 bases off J; junction bases not matched to a gene: 4. What the time point label conveys for this sample: week 35, safety follow-up. Each vaccine dose, consisting of 300 ug of a 20-mer mutant IDH1 peptide in Montanide, was administered subcutaneously with topical imiquimod. Across visits V03 through V10, patients got a total of eight vaccinations, given in weeks 1, 3, 5, 7, 11, 15, 19 and 23. All donors had newly diagnosed IDH1-mutant astrocytomas of WHO grade 3 or 4 that showed loss of nuclear ATRX. The samples were drawn from NOA16, a multicentre, single-arm, open-label phase I trial in Germany that tested a mutant IDH1 peptide vaccine in humans for the first time. Genomic DNA for TCRB sequencing was extracted from EDTA blood using the DNeasy Blood and Tissue Kit.

In regard to this clone: This receptor's antigen is unknown. No qualities accompany the bases; no much larger clone lies one base away.

Libraries were prepared through the immunoSEQ multiplex PCR assay. Rearranged TCR beta chain sequences were amplified using the hsTCRB Kit according to the manufacturer's protocol. Sequencing of TCRB libraries was carried out on an Illumina MiSeq. The original pipeline was this. The kit vendor's proprietary platform handled demultiplexing, trimming and gene mapping. TCRdb holds this immuneACCESS table with in-frame rearrangements only. Some clones are missing; in checked studies, unresolved V genes explain under half, and the rest has no known cause. That table is the source of V, J and clone size, and D and trimming were worked out from the DNA. The sample has about 68,000 clones on record, 84% of them singletons. Of the sample, approximately 12% falls within the top ten clones.

The rearrangement joined TRBV7-2 to TRBJ2-2; TRBD1 aligns with 8 central bases. This TCR came from a man in his late teens or twenties with glioma. This specimen consisted of PBMCs, obtained from a glioma patient whose treatment included an IDH1 peptide vaccine. CDR3 protein: CASSLIQGGTGELFF. The DNA sequence follows: TGTGCCAGCAGCTTAATACAGGGGGGTACCGGGGAGCTGTTTTTT.